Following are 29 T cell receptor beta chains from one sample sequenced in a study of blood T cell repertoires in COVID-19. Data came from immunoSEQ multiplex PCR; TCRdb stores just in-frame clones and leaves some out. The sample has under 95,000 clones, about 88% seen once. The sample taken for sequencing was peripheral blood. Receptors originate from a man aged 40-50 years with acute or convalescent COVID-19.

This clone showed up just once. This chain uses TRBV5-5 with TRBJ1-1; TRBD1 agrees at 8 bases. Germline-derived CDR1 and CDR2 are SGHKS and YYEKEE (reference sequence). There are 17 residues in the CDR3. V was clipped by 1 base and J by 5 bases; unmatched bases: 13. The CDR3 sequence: CASSLMGQGALGTEAFF. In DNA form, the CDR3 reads TGTGCCAGCAGCTTGATGGGGCAGGGGGCTTTAGGAACTGAAGCTTTCTTT.

CDR3 DNA: TGTGCCAGCGCCGGGACAGGGGACACTGAAGCTTTCTTT. Translation gives CASAGTGDTEAFF. The chain is built from TRBV7-2 and TRBJ1-1, with 10 bases lining up with TRBD1. The CDR3 is made up of 13 amino acids. Per the germline V gene, CDR1 is SGHTA and CDR2 is FQGNSA. V lost 8 bases, J lost 3 bases, and 3 bases stayed unmatched.

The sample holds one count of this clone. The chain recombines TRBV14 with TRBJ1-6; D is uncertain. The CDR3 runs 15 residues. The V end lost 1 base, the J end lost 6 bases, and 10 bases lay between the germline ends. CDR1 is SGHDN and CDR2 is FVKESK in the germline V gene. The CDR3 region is CASSQGAAGNSPLHF. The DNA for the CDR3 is TGTGCCAGCAGCCAAGGGGCTGCGGGTAATTCACCCCTCCACTTT. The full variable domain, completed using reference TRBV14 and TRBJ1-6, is EAGVTQFPSHSVIEKGQTVTLRCDPISGHDNLYWYRRVMGKEIKFLLHFVKESKQDESGMPNNRFLAERTGGTYSTLKVQPAELEDSGVYFCASSQGAAGNSPLHFGNGTRLTVT.

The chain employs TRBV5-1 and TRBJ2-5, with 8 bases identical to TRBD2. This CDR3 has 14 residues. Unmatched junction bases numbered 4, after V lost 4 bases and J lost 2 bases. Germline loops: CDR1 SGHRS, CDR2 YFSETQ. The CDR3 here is CASSPTSGQETQYF. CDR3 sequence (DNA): TGCGCCAGCAGCCCTACTAGCGGACAAGAGACCCAGTACTTC.

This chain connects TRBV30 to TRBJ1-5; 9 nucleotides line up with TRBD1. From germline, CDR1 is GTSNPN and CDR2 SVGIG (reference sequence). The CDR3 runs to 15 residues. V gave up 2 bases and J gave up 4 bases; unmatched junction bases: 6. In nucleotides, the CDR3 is TGTGCCTGGAGTAGATGGACAGGGGAGAATCAGCCCCAGCATTTT. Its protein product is CAWSRWTGENQPQHF.

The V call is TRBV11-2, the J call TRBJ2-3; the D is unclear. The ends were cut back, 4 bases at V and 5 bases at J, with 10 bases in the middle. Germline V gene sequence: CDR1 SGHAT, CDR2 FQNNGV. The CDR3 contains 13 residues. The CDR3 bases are TGTGCCAGCAGCTGGGCCTCCGGAGATACGCAGTATTTT. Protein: CASSWASGDTQYF.

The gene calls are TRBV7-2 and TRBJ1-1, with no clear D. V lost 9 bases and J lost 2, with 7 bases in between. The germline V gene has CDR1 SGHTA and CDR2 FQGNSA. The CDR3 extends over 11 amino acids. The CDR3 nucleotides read TGTGCCAGTTACTATAACACTGAAGCTTTCTTT. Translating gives CASYYNTEAFF.

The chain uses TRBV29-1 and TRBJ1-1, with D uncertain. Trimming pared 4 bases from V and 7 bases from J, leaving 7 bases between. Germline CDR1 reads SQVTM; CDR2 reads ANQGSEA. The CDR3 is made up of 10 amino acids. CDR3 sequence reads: CSVVPGEAFF. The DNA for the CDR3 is TGCAGCGTTGTCCCCGGTGAAGCTTTCTTT.

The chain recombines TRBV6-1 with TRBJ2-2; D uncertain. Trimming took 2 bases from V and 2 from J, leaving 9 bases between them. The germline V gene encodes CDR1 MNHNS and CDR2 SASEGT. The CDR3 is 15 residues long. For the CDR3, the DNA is TGTGCCAGCAGTGAAAGTCACTTAAACACCGGGGAGCTGTTTTTT. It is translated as CASSESHLNTGELFF.

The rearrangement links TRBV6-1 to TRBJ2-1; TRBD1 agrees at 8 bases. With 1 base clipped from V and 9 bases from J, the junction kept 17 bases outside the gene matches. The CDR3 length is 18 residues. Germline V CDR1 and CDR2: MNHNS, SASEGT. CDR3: CASSEEWGPGQVSGEQFF. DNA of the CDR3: TGTGCCAGCAGTGAAGAATGGGGTCCGGGACAGGTCTCCGGTGAGCAGTTCTTC.

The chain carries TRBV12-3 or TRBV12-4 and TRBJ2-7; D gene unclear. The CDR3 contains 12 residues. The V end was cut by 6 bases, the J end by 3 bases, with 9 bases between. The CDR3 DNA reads TGTGCCAGCAGCTCAGGAAGCTACGAGCAGTACTTC. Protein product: CASSSGSYEQYF.

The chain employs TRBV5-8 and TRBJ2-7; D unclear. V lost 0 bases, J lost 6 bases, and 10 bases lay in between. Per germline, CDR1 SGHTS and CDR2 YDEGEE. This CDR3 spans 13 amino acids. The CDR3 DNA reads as TGTGCCAGCAGCTTGGGGGCCTCAAGCGAGCAGTACTTC. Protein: CASSLGASSEQYF.

The CDR3 DNA is TGTGCCTGGAGAAACAGGAACTCCTATAATTCACCCCTCCACTTT. The encoded protein is CAWRNRNSYNSPLHF. This sequence joins TRBV30 and TRBJ1-6; perhaps TRBD1 as D (5 bases). V gave up 3 bases and J gave up 0 bases, with 9 bases separating them. The CDR3 consists of 15 residues. Germline V gene sequence: CDR1 GTSNPN, CDR2 SVGIG (reference sequence). Variable domain in full (rest from reference TRBV30 and TRBJ1-6): SQTIHQWPATLVQPVGSPLSLECTVEGTSNPNLYWYRQAAGRGLQLLFYSVGIGQISSEVPQNLSASRPQDRQFILSSKKLLLSDSGFYLCAWRNRNSYNSPLHFGNGTRLTVT.

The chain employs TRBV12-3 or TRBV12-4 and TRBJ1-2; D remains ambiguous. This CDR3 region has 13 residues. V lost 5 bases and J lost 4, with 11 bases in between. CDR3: CASSLTGTYGYTF. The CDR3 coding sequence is TGTGCCAGCAGTCTTACGGGTACCTATGGCTACACCTTC.

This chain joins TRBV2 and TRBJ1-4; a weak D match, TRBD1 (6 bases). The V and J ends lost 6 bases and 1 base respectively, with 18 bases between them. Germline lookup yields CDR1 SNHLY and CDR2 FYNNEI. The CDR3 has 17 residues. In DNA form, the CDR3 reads TGTGCCAGCAGCAGGACAGCCCCCGGGAAAACTAATGAAAAACTGTTTTTT. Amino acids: CASSRTAPGKTNEKLFF.

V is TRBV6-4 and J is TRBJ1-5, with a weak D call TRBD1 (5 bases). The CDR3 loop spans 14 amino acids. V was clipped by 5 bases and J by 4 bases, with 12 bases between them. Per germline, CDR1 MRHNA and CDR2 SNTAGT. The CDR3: CASSMTEENQPQHF. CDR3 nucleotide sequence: TGTGCCAGCAGTATGACAGAAGAAAATCAGCCCCAGCATTTT.

The CDR3 protein is CASSLQQANYGYTF. CDR3 nucleotides: TGTGCCAGCAGCTTACAACAGGCTAACTATGGCTACACCTTC. The chain combines TRBV5-5 with TRBJ1-2; D is possibly TRBD1 (5 bases). Germline V lookup: CDR1 SGHKS, CDR2 YYEKEE (reference sequence). The germline V and J ends were trimmed by 2 bases and 0 bases, with 8 bases remaining between them. This CDR3 comprises 14 residues.

This CDR3 reads CASSRDRSSYNSPLHF. Here the CDR3 DNA reads TGTGCCAGCTCGCGGGACAGGAGCTCCTATAATTCACCCCTCCACTTT. The V call is TRBV18, the J call TRBJ1-6, with TRBD1 matching 8 bases. The CDR3 is 16 amino acids. With V trimmed by 6 bases and J by 0 bases, 4 bases remained unmatched. Germline CDR1 is KGHSH and CDR2 is LQKENI.

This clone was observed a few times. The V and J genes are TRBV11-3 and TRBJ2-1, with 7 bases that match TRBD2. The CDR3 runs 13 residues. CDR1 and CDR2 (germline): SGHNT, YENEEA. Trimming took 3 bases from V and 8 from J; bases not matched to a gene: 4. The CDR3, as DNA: TGTGCCAGCAGCTTGACTAGCCTGGATGAGCAGTTCTTC. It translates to CASSLTSLDEQFF.

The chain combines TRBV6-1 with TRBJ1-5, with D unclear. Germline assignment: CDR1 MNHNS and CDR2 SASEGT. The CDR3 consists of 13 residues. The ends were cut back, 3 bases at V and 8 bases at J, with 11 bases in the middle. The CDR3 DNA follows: TGTGCCAGCAGTGATCCGGGTTCGAAGCCCCAGCATTTT. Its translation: CASSDPGSKPQHF.

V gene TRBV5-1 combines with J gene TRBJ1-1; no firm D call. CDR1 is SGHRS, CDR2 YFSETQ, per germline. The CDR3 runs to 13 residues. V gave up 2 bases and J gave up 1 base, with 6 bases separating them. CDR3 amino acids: CASSLSWNTEAFF. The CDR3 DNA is TGCGCCAGCAGCTTATCGTGGAACACTGAAGCTTTCTTT. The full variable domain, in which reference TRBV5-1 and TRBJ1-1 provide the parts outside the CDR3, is KAGVTQTPRYLIKTRGQQVTLSCSPISGHRSVSWYQQTPGQGLQFLFEYFSETQRNKGNFPGRFSGRQFSNSRSEMNVSTLELGDSALYLCASSLSWNTEAFFGQGTRLTVV.

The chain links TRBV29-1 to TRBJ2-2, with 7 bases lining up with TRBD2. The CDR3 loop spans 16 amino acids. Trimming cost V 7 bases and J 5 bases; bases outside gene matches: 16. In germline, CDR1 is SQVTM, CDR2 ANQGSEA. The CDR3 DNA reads TGCAGCGCCGCTCCAGGACTAGGGGCTGGGACCGGGGAGCTGTTTTTT. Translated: CSAAPGLGAGTGELFF.

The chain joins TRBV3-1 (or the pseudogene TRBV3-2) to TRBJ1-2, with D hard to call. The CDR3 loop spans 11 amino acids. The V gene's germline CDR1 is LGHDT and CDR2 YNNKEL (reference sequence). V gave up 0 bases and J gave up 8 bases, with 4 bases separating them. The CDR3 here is CASSQDIGYTF. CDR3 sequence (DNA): TGTGCCAGCAGCCAAGACATCGGCTACACCTTC.

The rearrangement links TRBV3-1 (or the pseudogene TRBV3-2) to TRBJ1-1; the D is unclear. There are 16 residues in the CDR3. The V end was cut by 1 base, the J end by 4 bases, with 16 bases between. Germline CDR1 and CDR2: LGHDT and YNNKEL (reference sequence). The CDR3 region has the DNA TGTGCCAGCAGCCAAGTTCTCTCCTGGGGAGTCACTGAAGCTTTCTTT. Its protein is CASSQVLSWGVTEAFF.

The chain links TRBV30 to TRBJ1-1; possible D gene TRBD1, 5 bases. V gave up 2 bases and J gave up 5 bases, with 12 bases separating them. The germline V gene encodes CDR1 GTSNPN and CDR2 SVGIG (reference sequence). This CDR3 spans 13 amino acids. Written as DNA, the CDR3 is TGTGCCTGGAGTCTCGCGGGGGGGACTGAAGCTTTCTTT. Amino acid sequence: CAWSLAGGTEAFF.

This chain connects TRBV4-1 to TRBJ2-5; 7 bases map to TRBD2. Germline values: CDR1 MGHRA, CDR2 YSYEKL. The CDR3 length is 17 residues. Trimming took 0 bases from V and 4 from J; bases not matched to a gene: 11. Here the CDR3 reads CASSQEARISGVETQYF. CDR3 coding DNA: TGCGCCAGCAGCCAAGAAGCACGTATAAGCGGGGTAGAGACCCAGTACTTC.

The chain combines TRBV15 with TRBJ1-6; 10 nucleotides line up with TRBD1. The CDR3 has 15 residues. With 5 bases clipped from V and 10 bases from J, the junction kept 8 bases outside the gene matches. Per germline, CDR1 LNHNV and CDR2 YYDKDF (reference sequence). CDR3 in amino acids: CATSPRQGAGSPLHF. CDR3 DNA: TGTGCCACCAGCCCCCGACAGGGGGCAGGGTCACCCCTCCACTTT. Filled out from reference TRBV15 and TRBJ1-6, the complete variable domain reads DAMVIQNPRYQVTQFGKPVTLSCSQTLNHNVMYWYQQKSSQAPKLLFHYYDKDFNNEADTPDNFQSRRPNTSFCFLDIRSPGLGDTAMYLCATSPRQGAGSPLHFGNGTRLTVT.

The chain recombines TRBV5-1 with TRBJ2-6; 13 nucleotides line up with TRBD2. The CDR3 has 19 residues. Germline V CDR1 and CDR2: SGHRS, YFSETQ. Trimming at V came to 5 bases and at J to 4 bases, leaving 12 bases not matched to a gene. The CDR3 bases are TGCGCCAGCAGTCGGACTAGCGGGAGAGTAGCAGCCGGGGCCAACGTCCTGACTTTC. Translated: CASSRTSGRVAAGANVLTF.

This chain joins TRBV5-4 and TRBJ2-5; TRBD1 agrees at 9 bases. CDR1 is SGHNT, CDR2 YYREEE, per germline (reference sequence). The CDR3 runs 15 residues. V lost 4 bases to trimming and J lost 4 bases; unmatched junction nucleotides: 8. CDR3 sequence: CASSIGTGIGETQYF. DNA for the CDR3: TGTGCCAGCAGCATCGGGACAGGGATTGGAGAGACCCAGTACTTC.